One sample yielded the 6 T cell receptor beta chains listed below, sequenced in a study of human T cells and chemical hapten exposure. TCRdb reanalysed the RACE reads using MiXCR and keeps one entry per CDR3 protein. The sample comprises about 14,000 distinct CDR3 sequences, about a sixth of which are singletons, and about 7.2% rests with the top ten. Time point reported: patch test 1, 2 weeks after DPC sensitization. Noted treatment: therapeutic diphenylcyclopropenone sensitization with weekly scalp DPC. Source: whole blood, taken in connection with sensitization to the hapten diphenylcyclopropenone (DPC). Receptor source: a woman aged 25 to 39 with alopecia areata. Some clones in this sample may be carry-over from other donors' samples.

In its sample, this clonotype was seen many times. This rearrangement joins TRBV28 to TRBJ1-3; D not certain. V was pared by 8 bases and J by 0 bases, with 2 bases between. CDR3 size: 11 residues. Germline V gene data show CDR1 as MDHEN and CDR2 as SYDVKM. In nucleotides, the CDR3 is TGTGCCAGCGTCTCTGGAAACACCATATATTTT. It translates to CASVSGNTIYF. Full variable domain (missing parts from reference TRBV28 and TRBJ1-3): DVKVTQSSRYLVKRTGEKVFLECVQDMDHENMFWYRQDPGLGLRLIYFSYDVKMKEKGDIPEGYSVSREKKERFSLILESASTNQTSMYLCASVSGNTIYFGEGSWLTVV.

This sequence joins TRBV29-1 and TRBJ1-3; D unresolved. The CDR3 loop spans 12 amino acids. Trimming removed 5 bases at V and 0 bases at J, with 5 bases between. Per germline, CDR1 SQVTM and CDR2 ANQGSEA. The CDR3 sequence: CSVYGSGNTIYF. The CDR3, as DNA: TGCAGCGTTTACGGCTCTGGAAACACCATATATTTT. Together with reference TRBV29-1 and TRBJ1-3, the CDR3 gives the full variable domain: SAVISQKPSRDICQRGTSLTIQCQVDSQVTMMFWYRQQPGQSLTLIATANQGSEATYESGFVIDKFPISRPNLTFSTLTVSNMSPEDSSIYLCSVYGSGNTIYFGEGSWLTVV.

This clonotype was picked up one time. A much larger clonotype is one base distant, so this may be a read error. CDR3 protein: CASSESETQYF. The CDR3 DNA is TGCGCCAGCAGTGAGAGCGAGACCCAGTACTTC. V usage is TRBV10-2 and J usage is TRBJ2-5; D remains unclear. Trimming took off 2 bases at V and 5 bases at J, with 3 bases between the two ends. The CDR3 covers 11 residues. CDR1 is WSHSY, CDR2 SAAADI, per germline.

The chain joins TRBV10-3 to TRBJ2-2; 7 bases align to TRBD1. V trimming: 3 bases; J trimming: 0 bases; junction bases outside the gene matches: 4. The germline CDR1 and CDR2 sequences are ENHRY and SYGVKD. The CDR3 contains 16 residues. In DNA, the CDR3 is TGTGCCATCAGTGACTCGGGACAGCCGAACACCGGGGAGCTGTTTTTT. The encoded protein is CAISDSGQPNTGELFF.

The chain joins TRBV5-1 to TRBJ2-5; D possibly corresponds to TRBD1 (6 bases). V dropped 0 bases and J dropped 5 bases, with 11 bases sitting between them. CDR1 is SGHRS, CDR2 YFSETQ, per germline. The CDR3 spans 14 residues. The CDR3, as DNA: TGCGCCAGCAGCTTGGATCCAGGGGTCGAGACCCAGTACTTC. Its protein product is CASSLDPGVETQYF.

This clonotype was observed at least ten times. The rearrangement joins TRBV27 to TRBJ1-1; D is uncertain. The CDR3 extends over 12 amino acids. Trimming shortened V by 6 bases and J by 3 bases, and 8 bases separated the two germline ends. The germline CDR1 and CDR2 sequences are MNHEY and SMNVEV (reference sequence). This CDR3 reads CASRGIYTEAFF. The CDR3, as DNA: TGTGCCAGCAGAGGGATCTACACTGAAGCTTTCTTT.